Presented here are 14 T cell receptor beta chains from one specimen sequenced in a study of CD8+ T cells in alopecia areata. After isolation, RNA underwent reverse transcription to generate cDNA as the sequencing template. Here immunoSEQ multiplex PCR was the method, and the copy in TCRdb shows in-frame clones only, minus some. The sample comprises about 150,000 clones, around 50% of which are singletons, and 15% to 20% rests with the top ten. The sequences come from CD8+ T cells sorted from blood, collected at week 0. The origin of the receptors is a human donor with alopecia areata.

This clone was counted a few times. This chain joins TRBV7-2 and TRBJ2-1; 11 bases match TRBD2. The CDR3 sequence is 15 residues long. Losses at the gene ends were 6 bases for V and 6 bases for J; bases not matched to a gene: 7. Germline lookup yields CDR1 SGHTA and CDR2 FQGNSA. The CDR3 DNA reads as TGTGCCAGCAGGGACCGACTAGCGGGGCTCAATGAGCAGTTCTTC. Translated, it gives CASRDRLAGLNEQFF.

The chain carries TRBV29-1 and TRBJ1-1; D gene ambiguous. The germline gives CDR1 SQVTM, CDR2 ANQGSEA. This CDR3 comprises 10 residues. V lost 4 bases and J 8 bases, leaving 8 bases between the germline ends. The CDR3 loop reads CSVVAREAFF. CDR3 coding DNA: TGCAGCGTTGTCGCCAGAGAAGCTTTCTTT.

In this sample, this clone turned up a few times. The chain has TRBV28 and TRBJ2-7; D call uncertain. Per the germline V gene, CDR1 is MDHEN and CDR2 is SYDVKM. V lost 5 bases and J 3 bases, leaving 8 bases between the germline ends. The CDR3 has 12 residues. The CDR3 here is CASSPSVYEQYF. The CDR3, as DNA: TGTGCCAGCAGTCCCTCGGTCTACGAGCAGTACTTC.

This clone was found once. This chain joins TRBV6-1 and TRBJ1-1, with D possibly being TRBD1 (5 bases). This CDR3 has 16 amino acids. Looked up from germline, CDR1 is MNHNS and CDR2 is SASEGT. Trimming shortened V by 3 bases and J by 1 base, and 15 bases separated the two germline ends. CDR3 sequence reads: CASSEDVGVGNTEAFF. DNA for the CDR3: TGTGCCAGCAGTGAGGATGTGGGGGTCGGGAACACTGAAGCTTTCTTT.

This clone was seen a few times. The same CDR3 also results from other DNA sequences found in this sample. V and J are TRBV30 and TRBJ1-1; TRBD1 is a possible D gene (6 bases). V was cut by 3 bases and J by 0 bases, with 8 bases left in between. CDR3 length: 13 amino acids. The germline V gene has CDR1 GTSNPN and CDR2 SVGIG (reference sequence). This CDR3 reads CAWRDSLNTEAFF. The CDR3 DNA reads TGTGCCTGGAGGGACAGCTTGAACACTGAAGCTTTCTTT.

This chain uses TRBV5-8 with TRBJ2-3; D may be TRBD1 (6 bases). The CDR3 spans 16 residues. V lost 0 bases to trimming and J lost 2 bases, with 13 bases between them. Germline CDR1 is SGHTS and CDR2 is YDEGEE. CDR3 nucleotide sequence: TGTGCCAGCAGCTTGGCAGGCCAGGGGAACACAGATACGCAGTATTTT. The encoded protein is CASSLAGQGNTDTQYF.

This clone was observed a single time. The chain recombines TRBV7-2 with TRBJ2-7, with D unresolved. The CDR3 contains 15 residues. CDR1 and CDR2 (germline): SGHTA, FQGNSA. V shed 5 bases and J shed 2 bases, with 16 bases lying between them. This CDR3 is CASSPNRRKTYEQYF. In DNA, the CDR3 is TGTGCCAGCAGCCCGAACCGGCGGAAAACCTACGAGCAGTACTTC.

This chain uses TRBV13 with TRBJ2-1, with 11 bases identical to TRBD2. The V and J ends lost 5 bases and 0 bases, in that order; junction bases with no gene match: 9. In germline, CDR1 is PRHDT, CDR2 FYEKMQ (reference sequence). This CDR3 spans 18 amino acids. For the CDR3, the DNA is TGTGCCAGCAGCATACCTAGCGGGGGGTCGAGCTCCTACAATGAGCAGTTCTTC. Translation: CASSIPSGGSSSYNEQFF.

This chain connects TRBV29-1 to TRBJ2-5; 7 bases are a match to TRBD1. Germline V gives CDR1 SQVTM, CDR2 ANQGSEA. V trimming: 1 base; J trimming: 5 bases; junction bases outside the gene matches: 7. CDR3 length: 14 residues. The CDR3 DNA sequence: TGCAGCGTTGAAGGTACAGGGGTAGGCGAGACCCAGTACTTC. This encodes CSVEGTGVGETQYF.

This clone occurred once. The rearrangement joins TRBV5-1 to TRBJ2-5; either TRBD1 or TRBD2 may supply D (5 bases each). Germline assignment: CDR1 SGHRS and CDR2 YFSETQ. V was cut by 3 bases and J by 3 bases, with 12 bases left in between. This CDR3 contains 14 residues. The CDR3 nucleotides read TGCGCCAGCAGCTCTTCTCTGGGGGAAGAGACCCAGTACTTC. Translated: CASSSSLGEETQYF.

This clone was seen more than once but under ten times. The chain recombines TRBV4-3 with TRBJ1-2; D gene ambiguous. CDR3 length: 15 residues. Germline CDR1 LGHNA, CDR2 YSLEER. V shed 0 bases and J shed 5 bases, with 13 bases lying between them. CDR3 region: CASSQDSQLPYGYTF. CDR3 bases: TGCGCCAGCAGCCAAGATAGCCAGCTCCCTTATGGCTACACCTTC.

This clone was detected only a few times. The V gene is TRBV29-1, the J gene TRBJ2-1, with D possibly being TRBD1 or TRBD2 (5 bases each). Germline values: CDR1 SQVTM, CDR2 ANQGSEA. The CDR3 runs to 14 residues. V was pared by 5 bases and J by 2 bases, with 13 bases between. CDR3 in DNA: TGCAGCGTTTCTGGGACCGTCACCTACAATGAGCAGTTCTTC. This encodes CSVSGTVTYNEQFF.

Worth noting for this clone: A far larger clone is only one base removed, so a read error is likely. V gene TRBV5-6 combines with J gene TRBJ1-1, with a possible D match to TRBD1 (5 bases). V was clipped by 3 bases and J by 4 bases, with 22 bases between them. Germline CDR1 reads SGHDT; CDR2 reads YYEEEE. The CDR3 sequence is 17 residues long. The DNA for the CDR3 is TGTGCCAGCAGCTACTCGGCTTCGGACACGATTTTCACTGAAGCTTTCTTT. Translated: CASSYSASDTIFTEAFF.

The rearrangement uses TRBV9 and TRBJ1-5; D is unresolved. The V gene's germline CDR1 is SGDLS and CDR2 YYNGEE. The CDR3 loop spans 15 amino acids. The V end lost 0 bases, the J end lost 0 bases, and 7 bases lay between the germline ends. The CDR3 here is CASSVGSNSNQPQHF. In nucleotides, the CDR3 is TGTGCCAGCAGCGTAGGCAGCAATAGCAATCAGCCCCAGCATTTT.